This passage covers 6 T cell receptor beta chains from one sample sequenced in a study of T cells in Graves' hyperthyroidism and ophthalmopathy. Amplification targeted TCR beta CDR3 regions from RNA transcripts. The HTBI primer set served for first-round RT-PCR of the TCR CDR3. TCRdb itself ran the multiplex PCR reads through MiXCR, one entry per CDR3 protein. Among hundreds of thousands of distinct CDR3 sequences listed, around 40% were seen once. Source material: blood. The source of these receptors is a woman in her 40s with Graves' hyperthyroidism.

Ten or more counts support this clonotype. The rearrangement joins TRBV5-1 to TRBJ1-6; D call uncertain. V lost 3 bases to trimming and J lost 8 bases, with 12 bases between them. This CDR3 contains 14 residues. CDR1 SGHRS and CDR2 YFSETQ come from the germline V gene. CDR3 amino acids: CASSYSPYYSPLHF. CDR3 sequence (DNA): TGCGCCAGCAGCTACAGCCCTTATTATTCACCCCTCCACTTT. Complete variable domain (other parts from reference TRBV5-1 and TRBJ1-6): KAGVTQTPRYLIKTRGQQVTLSCSPISGHRSVSWYQQTPGQGLQFLFEYFSETQRNKGNFPGRFSGRQFSNSRSEMNVSTLELGDSALYLCASSYSPYYSPLHFGNGTRLTVT.

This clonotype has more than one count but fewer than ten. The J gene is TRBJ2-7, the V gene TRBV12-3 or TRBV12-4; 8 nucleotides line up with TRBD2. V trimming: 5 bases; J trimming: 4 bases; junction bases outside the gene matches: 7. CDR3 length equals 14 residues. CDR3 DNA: TGTGCCAGCAGTCGCTCGGGACTAGGGTACGAGCAGTACTTC. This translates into CASSRSGLGYEQYF.

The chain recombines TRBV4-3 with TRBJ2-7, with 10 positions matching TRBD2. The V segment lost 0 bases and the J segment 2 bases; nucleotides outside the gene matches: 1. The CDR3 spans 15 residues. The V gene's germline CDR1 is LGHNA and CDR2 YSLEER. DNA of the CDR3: TGCGCCAGCAGCCAAGATCTAGCGGGAGCCTACGAGCAGTACTTC. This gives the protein CASSQDLAGAYEQYF.

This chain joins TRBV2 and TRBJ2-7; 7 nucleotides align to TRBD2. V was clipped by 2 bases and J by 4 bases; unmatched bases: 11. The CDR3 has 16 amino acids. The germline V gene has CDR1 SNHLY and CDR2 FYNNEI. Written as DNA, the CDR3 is TGTGCCAGCAGTGAACGACGGGACTACCTAATTTACGAGCAGTACTTC. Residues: CASSERRDYLIYEQYF.

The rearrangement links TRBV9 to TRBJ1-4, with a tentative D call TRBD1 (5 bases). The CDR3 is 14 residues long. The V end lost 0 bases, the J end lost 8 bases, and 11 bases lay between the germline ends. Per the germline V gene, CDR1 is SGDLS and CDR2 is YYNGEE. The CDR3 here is CASSVGRGFEKLFF. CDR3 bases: TGTGCCAGCAGCGTAGGTCGGGGGTTCGAAAAACTGTTTTTT.

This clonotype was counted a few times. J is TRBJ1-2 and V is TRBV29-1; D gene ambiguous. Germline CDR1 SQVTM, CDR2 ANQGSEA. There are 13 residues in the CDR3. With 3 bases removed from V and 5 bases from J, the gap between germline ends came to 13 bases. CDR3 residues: CSVDDGVGYGYTF. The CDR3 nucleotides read TGCAGCGTTGACGACGGGGTGGGGTATGGCTACACCTTC. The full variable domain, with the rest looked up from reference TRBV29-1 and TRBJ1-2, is SAVISQKPSRDICQRGTSLTIQCQVDSQVTMMFWYRQQPGQSLTLIATANQGSEATYESGFVIDKFPISRPNLTFSTLTVSNMSPEDSSIYLCSVDDGVGYGYTFGSGTRLTVV.